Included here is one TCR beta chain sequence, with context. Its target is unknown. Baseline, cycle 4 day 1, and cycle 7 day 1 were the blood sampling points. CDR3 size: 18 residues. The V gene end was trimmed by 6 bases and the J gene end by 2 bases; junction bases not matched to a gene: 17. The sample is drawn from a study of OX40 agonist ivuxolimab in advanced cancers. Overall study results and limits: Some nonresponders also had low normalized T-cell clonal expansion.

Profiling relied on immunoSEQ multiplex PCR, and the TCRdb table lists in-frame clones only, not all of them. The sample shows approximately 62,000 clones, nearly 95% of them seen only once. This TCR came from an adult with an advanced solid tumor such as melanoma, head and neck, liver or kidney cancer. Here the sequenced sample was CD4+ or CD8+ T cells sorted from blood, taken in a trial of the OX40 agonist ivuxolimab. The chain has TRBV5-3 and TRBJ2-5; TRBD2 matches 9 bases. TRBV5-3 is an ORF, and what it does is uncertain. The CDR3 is CARNATGDSGSGQETQYF. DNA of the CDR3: TGTGCCAGAAACGCCACAGGGGATAGCGGGAGTGGGCAAGAGACCCAGTACTTC.